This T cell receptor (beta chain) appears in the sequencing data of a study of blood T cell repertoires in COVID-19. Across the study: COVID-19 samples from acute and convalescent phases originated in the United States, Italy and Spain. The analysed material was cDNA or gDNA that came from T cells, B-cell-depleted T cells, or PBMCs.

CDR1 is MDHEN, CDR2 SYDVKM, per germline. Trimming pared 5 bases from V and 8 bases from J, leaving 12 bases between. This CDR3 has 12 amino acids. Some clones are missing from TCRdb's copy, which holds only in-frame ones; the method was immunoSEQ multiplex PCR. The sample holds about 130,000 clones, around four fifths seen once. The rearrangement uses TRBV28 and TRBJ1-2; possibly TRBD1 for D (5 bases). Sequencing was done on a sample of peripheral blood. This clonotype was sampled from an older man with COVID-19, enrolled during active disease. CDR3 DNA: TGTGCCAGCAGTGGGACTACCTACGGCTACACCTTC. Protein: CASSGTTYGYTF.